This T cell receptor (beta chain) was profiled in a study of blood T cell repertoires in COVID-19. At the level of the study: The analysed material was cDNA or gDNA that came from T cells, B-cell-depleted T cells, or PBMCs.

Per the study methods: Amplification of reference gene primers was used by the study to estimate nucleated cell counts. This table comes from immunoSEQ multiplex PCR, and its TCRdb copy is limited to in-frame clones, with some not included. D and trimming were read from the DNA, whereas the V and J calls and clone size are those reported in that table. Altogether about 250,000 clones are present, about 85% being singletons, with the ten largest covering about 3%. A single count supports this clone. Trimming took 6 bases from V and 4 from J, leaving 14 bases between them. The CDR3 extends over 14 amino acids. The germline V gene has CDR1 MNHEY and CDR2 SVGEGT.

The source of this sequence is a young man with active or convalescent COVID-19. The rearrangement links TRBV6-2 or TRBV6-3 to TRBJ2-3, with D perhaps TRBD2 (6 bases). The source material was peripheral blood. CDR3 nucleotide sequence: TGTGCCAGCAGCAGTAGAAAGCGGGCAGATACGCAGTATTTT. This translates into CASSSRKRADTQYF.